These 11 T cell receptor beta chains were all obtained from the same sample, sequenced in a study of T cells after somatic rescue of genetic block. Sequencing used immunoSEQ multiplex PCR; TCRdb keeps in-frame clones, though not all of them. This sample has about 70,000 clones, with 92% found just once. The sequenced sample consisted of peripheral blood mononuclear cells (PBMCs). The receptors were sampled from a man aged 40-50 years.

This clone appeared a few times. This rearrangement joins TRBV9 to TRBJ1-1; D is undetermined. Trimming took 1 base from V and 1 from J, leaving 8 bases between them. Germline CDR1 and CDR2: SGDLS and YYNGEE. This CDR3 has 14 amino acids. In DNA form, the CDR3 reads TGTGCCAGCAGCGTAAGGAGCGGGAACACTGAAGCTTTCTTT. This translates into CASSVRSGNTEAFF.

This chain uses TRBV5-1 with TRBJ2-1; D ambiguous. V lost 5 bases, J lost 3 bases, and 12 bases lay in between. The CDR3 covers 14 residues. The germline V gene has CDR1 SGHRS and CDR2 YFSETQ. Here the CDR3 reads CASRTQSGYNEQFF. CDR3 coding DNA: TGCGCCAGCAGGACGCAATCTGGCTACAATGAGCAGTTCTTC.

The rearrangement links TRBV9 to TRBJ2-2; D is undetermined. V lost 0 bases to trimming and J lost 0 bases, with 6 bases between them. This CDR3 comprises 15 residues. The germline gives CDR1 SGDLS, CDR2 YYNGEE. CDR3 DNA: TGTGCCAGCAGCGTAGGTCGGTCGAACACCGGGGAGCTGTTTTTT. Translated, it gives CASSVGRSNTGELFF.

The chain links TRBV19 to TRBJ2-3; 8 bases are a match to TRBD2. This CDR3 contains 14 residues. V was clipped by 3 bases and J by 1 base; unmatched bases: 0. Germline V lookup: CDR1 LNHDA, CDR2 SQIVND (reference sequence). CDR3 DNA: TGTGCCAGTAGTATCGGGGGGGGCACAGATACGCAGTATTTT. Its translation is CASSIGGGTDTQYF.

This chain links TRBV5-1 with TRBJ2-7; D unclear. The CDR3 is 12 residues long. The V gene's germline CDR1 is SGHRS and CDR2 YFSETQ. Trimming left V 3 bases short and J 4 bases short, with 8 bases between. CDR3 in amino acids: CASSSGRYEQYF. CDR3 in DNA: TGCGCCAGCAGCTCGGGCCGATACGAGCAGTACTTC.

The CDR3 DNA follows: TGTGCCAGCAGGTATAGGACTAGTGGAACCGGGGAGCTGTTTTTT. This translates into CASRYRTSGTGELFF. The V gene is TRBV2, the J gene TRBJ2-2; 7 bases are shared with TRBD2. CDR3 size: 15 residues. The V gene end was trimmed by 6 bases and the J gene end by 5 bases; junction bases not matched to a gene: 9. Germline CDR1 is SNHLY and CDR2 is FYNNEI.

The genes are TRBV6-6 and TRBJ2-5, with 10 bases lining up with TRBD1. J was trimmed by 5 bases and V by 6 bases; bases with no gene match: 3. Germline-derived CDR1 and CDR2 are MNHNY and SVGAGI (reference sequence). The CDR3 runs to 13 residues. The CDR3 sequence is CASSRGQGETQYF. The DNA of the CDR3 is TGTGCCAGCAGCCGGGGACAGGGGGAGACCCAGTACTTC.

The rearrangement uses TRBV9 and TRBJ2-6; the D is unclear. CDR3 size: 15 residues. Trimming took 3 bases from V and 1 from J, leaving 8 bases between them. The germline V gene encodes CDR1 SGDLS and CDR2 YYNGEE. CDR3 in DNA: TGTGCCAGCAGCGGGGCGGTGTCTGGGGCCAACGTCCTGACTTTC. Its translation is CASSGAVSGANVLTF.

This clone appeared a single time. The chain recombines TRBV4-3 with TRBJ2-3; D is tentatively TRBD1 or TRBD2 (5 bases each). The V end was cut by 0 bases, the J end by 4 bases, with 11 bases between. This CDR3 contains 15 residues. CDR1 and CDR2 from the germline V gene are LGHNA and YSLEER. CDR3 sequence (DNA): TGCGCCAGCAGCCAAGACAGGGTGAGGGCAGATACGCAGTATTTT. Amino acid sequence: CASSQDRVRADTQYF.

The chain employs TRBV9 and TRBJ2-7; TRBD1 agrees at 8 bases. V gave up 2 bases and J gave up 1 base; unmatched junction bases: 5. CDR1 is SGDLS, CDR2 YYNGEE, per germline. CDR3 length: 15 residues. The CDR3 DNA is TGTGCCAGCAGCGTGTCAGGGGGCGCGTCCTACGAGCAGTACTTC. The encoded protein is CASSVSGGASYEQYF. The whole variable domain, remainder taken from reference TRBV9 and TRBJ2-7, is DSGVTQTPKHLITATGQRVTLRCSPRSGDLSVYWYQQSLDQGLQFLIQYYNGEERAKGNILERFSAQQFPDLHSELNLSSLELGDSALYFCASSVSGGASYEQYFGPGTRLTVT.

The chain joins TRBV9 to TRBJ2-3, with TRBD1 matching 8 bases. The CDR3 contains 14 residues. With 4 bases clipped from V and 3 bases from J, the junction kept 4 bases outside the gene matches. CDR1 and CDR2 (germline): SGDLS, YYNGEE. CDR3 sequence reads: CASSFTGGTDTQYF. The CDR3 DNA is TGTGCCAGCAGCTTCACAGGGGGAACAGATACGCAGTATTTT.